This record covers a single T cell receptor beta chain. What it recognizes is unknown. These data belong to a study of OX40 agonist ivuxolimab in advanced cancers. Study-level information: Patients received the agonistic anti-OX40 (CD134) antibody ivuxolimab. A male proportion of 82.7% was recorded, with mean age approximately 57 years and range roughly 23 to 79. Study results and caveats: By week 6 at 0.1 to 3.0 mg/kg, blood CD4+ and CD8+ T cells had expanded clonally. More expanded clones were seen, on average, in CD8+ T cells than in CD4+.

Clones were sequenced by immunoSEQ multiplex PCR, and TCRdb holds only the in-frame ones, with some missing. Of about 69,000 clones in the sample, more than 85% were seen once. CDR3 length: 15 residues. The germline V and J ends were trimmed by 7 bases and 5 bases, with 20 bases remaining between them. CDR1 and CDR2 from the germline V gene are SNHLY and FYNNEI. This clonotype was obtained from an adult with an advanced solid tumor such as melanoma, head and neck, liver or kidney cancer. The chain employs TRBV2 and TRBJ1-2, with a possible D match to TRBD1 (6 bases). The sequencing used CD4+ or CD8+ T cells sorted from blood, collected in a trial of the OX40 agonist ivuxolimab. The CDR3, as DNA: TGTGCCAGCATGCGAGCCACGAAGGGGGTTTATGGCTACACCTTC. This gives the protein CASMRATKGVYGYTF.